This TCR beta chain was sequenced for a study of blood T cells in healthy people across ages. A second PCR of about 7 to 12 cycles used a sample-barcoded 5' primer and a J-beta primer mix. The yield of each sample was at least 2.5 million CDR3-containing paired-end reads. TCRdb re-analysed the 5' RACE reads in MiXCR, keeping a single row per CDR3 protein. The sample contains about 670,000 distinct CDR3 sequences, roughly half of which appear only once. Germline trimming cut 7 bases from V and 1 base from J; bases unmatched to any gene: 4. The CDR3 sequence is 14 residues long. The V call is TRBV12-3 or TRBV12-4, the J call TRBJ2-7; the match to TRBD1 covers 10 bases. Sequencing was carried out using blood. The TCR originated in a woman aged 80 or over in good health. The CDR3: CASTGTGESYEQYF. The CDR3 region has the DNA TGTGCCAGCACCGGGACAGGGGAGTCCTACGAGCAGTACTTC.